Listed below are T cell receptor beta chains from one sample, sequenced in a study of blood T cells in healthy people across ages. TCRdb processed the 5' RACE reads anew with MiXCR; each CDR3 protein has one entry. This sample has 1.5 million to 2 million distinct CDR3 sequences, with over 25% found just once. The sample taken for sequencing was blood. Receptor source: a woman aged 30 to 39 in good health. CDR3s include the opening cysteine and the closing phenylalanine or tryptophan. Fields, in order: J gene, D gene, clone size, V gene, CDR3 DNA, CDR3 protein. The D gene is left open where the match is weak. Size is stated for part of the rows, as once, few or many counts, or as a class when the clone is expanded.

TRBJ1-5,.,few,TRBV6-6,TGTGCCAGCAGTTACGTCGGGGGGTCGTCGCCCCAGCATTTT,CASSYVGGSSPQHF
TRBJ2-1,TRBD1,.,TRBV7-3,TGTGCCAGCAGCTTCGACAGGGGGCGTTATAGTGAGCAGTTCTTC,CASSFDRGRYSEQFF
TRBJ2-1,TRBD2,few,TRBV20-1,TGCAGTGCTGGGCTGACTAGCGGGGGTTACAATGAGCAGTTCTTC,CSAGLTSGGYNEQFF
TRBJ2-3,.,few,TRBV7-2,TGTGCCAGCAGCTCGCAGCCGGGAGATACGCAGTATTTT,CASSSQPGDTQYF
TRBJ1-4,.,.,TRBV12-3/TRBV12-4,TGTGCCAGCAGTCTTGGCAGGCTTGTGCAAAAACTGTTTTTT,CASSLGRLVQKLFF
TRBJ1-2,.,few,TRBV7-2,TGTGCCAGCAGCTTAATTCGGGGCAGGGAAAACTATGGCTACACCTTC,CASSLIRGRENYGYTF
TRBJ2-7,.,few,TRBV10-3,TGTGCCATCAGGACGACAGGAGTTACCTACGAGCAGTACTTC,CAIRTTGVTYEQYF
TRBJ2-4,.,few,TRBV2,TGTGCCAGCAGTTCCAGGTCGGGGGTGGTAAAAAACATTCAGTACTTC,CASSSRSGVVKNIQYF
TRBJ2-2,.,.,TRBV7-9,TGTGCCAGCAGCTCCTCTGTTAGGGGGGAGCTGTTTTTT,CASSSSVRGELFF
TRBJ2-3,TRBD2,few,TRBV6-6,TGTGCCAGCAGCCTGAAGACTAGCGGGAGGTCAGATACGCAGTATTTT,CASSLKTSGRSDTQYF
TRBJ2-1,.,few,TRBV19,TGTGCCAGTAGTAGGTTTAATAGGGCGAATGAGCAGTTCTTC,CASSRFNRANEQFF
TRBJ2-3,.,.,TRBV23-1,TGCGCCAACCGGACGGGCCATTTCACAGATACGCAGTATTTT,CANRTGHFTDTQYF
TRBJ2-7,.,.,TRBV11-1,TGTGCCAGCAGCTTAGAGCAAGAACCCTACGAGCAGTACTTC,CASSLEQEPYEQYF
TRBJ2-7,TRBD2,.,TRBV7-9,TGTGCCAGCAGTACGGGGGCTAGCGGGAGTAAGCCATACGAGCAGTACTTC,CASSTGASGSKPYEQYF